The present T cell receptor (beta chain) was sequenced within a study of OX40 agonist ivuxolimab in advanced cancers. Libraries were prepared by immunoSEQ multiplex PCR; TCRdb keeps only in-frame clonotypes and omits some of them. The sample records roughly 79,000 clones, roughly 84% being singletons. A note on this clone: Its antigen remains unknown.

Broader study findings: Relative to CD4+, CD8+ T cells held more expanded clones on average.

This clonotype was obtained from an adult with an advanced solid tumor such as melanoma, head and neck, liver or kidney cancer. Sample: CD4+ or CD8+ T cells sorted from blood, taken in a trial of the OX40 agonist ivuxolimab.

CDR3: CASSNGLAGGSEQFF. The CDR3 DNA sequence: TGTGCCAGCTCAAACGGACTAGCGGGAGGGAGTGAGCAGTTCTTC. This chain connects TRBV18 to TRBJ2-1, with 15 bases lining up with TRBD2. CDR3 length equals 15 residues. Germline V CDR1 and CDR2: KGHSH, LQKENI. V dropped 5 bases and J dropped 9; count of bases not matched to a gene: 5. The full variable domain, its missing parts supplied by reference TRBV18 and TRBJ2-1, is NAGVMQNPRHLVRRRGQEARLRCSPMKGHSHVYWYRQLPEEGLKFMVYLQKENIIDESGMPKERFSAEFPKEGPSILRIQQVVRGDSAAYFCASSNGLAGGSEQFFGPGTRLTVL.